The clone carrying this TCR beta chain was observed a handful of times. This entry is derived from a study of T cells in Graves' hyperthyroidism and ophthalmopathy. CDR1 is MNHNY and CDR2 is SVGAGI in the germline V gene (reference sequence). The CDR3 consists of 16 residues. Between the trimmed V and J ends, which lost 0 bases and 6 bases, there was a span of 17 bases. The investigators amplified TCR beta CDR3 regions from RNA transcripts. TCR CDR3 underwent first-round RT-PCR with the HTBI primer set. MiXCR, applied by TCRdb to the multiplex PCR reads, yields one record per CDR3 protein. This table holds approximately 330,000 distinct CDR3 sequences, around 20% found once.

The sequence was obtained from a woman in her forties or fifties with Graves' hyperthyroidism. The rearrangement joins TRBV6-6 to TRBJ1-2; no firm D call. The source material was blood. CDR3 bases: TGTGCCAGCAGTTACTCGAAATATAACTATAAGGATGGCTACACCTTC. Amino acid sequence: CASSYSKYNYKDGYTF.